What follows are 21 T cell receptor beta chains derived from one specimen sequenced in a study of blood T cell repertoires in COVID-19. Here immunoSEQ multiplex PCR was the method, and the copy in TCRdb shows in-frame clones only, minus some. The data contain some 19,000 clones, around 77% of them seen just once; the ten biggest clones take up around a sixth. Sequenced: peripheral blood. The receptors were sampled from a man aged 65-85 years with COVID-19, enrolled during active disease.

The gene calls are TRBV24-1 and TRBJ2-5; 7 nucleotides align to TRBD1. CDR1 KGHDR and CDR2 SFDVKD come from the germline V gene. The J segment lost 1 base and the V segment lost 5 bases, leaving 6 bases of the junction unmatched. The CDR3 is 15 residues long. The CDR3 sequence: CATSASTGIQETQYF. The CDR3 bases are TGTGCCACCAGTGCCTCGACAGGGATCCAAGAGACCCAGTACTTC.

The genes are TRBV4-2 and TRBJ2-1; D is possibly TRBD2 (5 bases). CDR3 length equals 15 residues. V gave up 0 bases and J gave up 6 bases, with 12 bases separating them. Germline values: CDR1 LGHNA, CDR2 YNFKEQ. CDR3: CASSQERGWINEQFF. The CDR3, as DNA: TGTGCCAGCAGCCAAGAGCGCGGGTGGATCAATGAGCAGTTCTTC.

This clone occurred a few times. The chain employs TRBV5-1 and TRBJ1-2; 7 bases are a match to TRBD1. The CDR3 spans 15 residues. Germline V gene sequence: CDR1 SGHRS, CDR2 YFSETQ. The ends lost 0 bases at V and 4 bases at J; junction bases unmatched: 6. This CDR3 is CASSLDGTAPYGYTF. The CDR3, as DNA: TGCGCCAGCAGCTTGGATGGGACAGCACCCTATGGCTACACCTTC.

This clone is termed medium-sized. This sequence joins TRBV29-1 and TRBJ2-2; unclear D gene. Germline CDR1 reads SQVTM; CDR2 reads ANQGSEA. Trimming shortened V by 1 base and J by 4 bases, and 7 bases separated the two germline ends. This CDR3 spans 13 amino acids. CDR3 sequence reads: CSVEASVTGELFF. CDR3 sequence (DNA): TGCAGCGTTGAAGCGAGTGTCACCGGGGAGCTGTTTTTT.

This sequence joins TRBV9 and TRBJ1-3, with a weak D call TRBD1 (6 bases). The germline V and J ends were trimmed by 3 bases and 0 bases, with 10 bases remaining between them. This CDR3 is built from 15 residues. Germline CDR1 and CDR2: SGDLS and YYNGEE. The CDR3 coding sequence is TGTGCCAGCAGCGCAGGACAGACCTCTGGAAACACCATATATTTT. Residues: CASSAGQTSGNTIYF.

The CDR3 reads CASSPGGAFF. The CDR3 DNA sequence: TGTGCCAGCAGTCCAGGTGGGGCTTTCTTT. The chain uses TRBV7-9 and TRBJ1-1, with D unresolved. CDR1 and CDR2 from the germline V gene are SEHNR and FQNEAQ (reference sequence). V was shortened by 6 bases and J by 11 bases, with 10 bases between the two germline ends. The CDR3 contains 10 residues.

The rearrangement links TRBV12-5 to TRBJ1-3, with TRBD1 matching 9 bases. Germline V gene lookup returns CDR1 LGHNT and CDR2 FRNRAP. The length of the CDR3 is 17 residues. V was pared by 4 bases and J by 2 bases, with 9 bases of the junction left unmatched. The CDR3 sequence: CASGSGQGVRAGNTIYF. CDR3 DNA: TGTGCTAGTGGTTCGGGACAGGGTGTTCGGGCTGGAAACACCATATATTTT.

As for this clone: A far larger clone is off by one base, so a read error is likely. The V call is TRBV28, the J call TRBJ1-5, with D maybe TRBD1 (5 bases). The CDR3 extends over 14 amino acids. Germline V gene lookup returns CDR1 MDHEN and CDR2 SYDVKM. V was trimmed by 6 bases and J by 3 bases, leaving 12 bases between them. The CDR3 here is CASRLGGFNQPQHF. The CDR3, as DNA: TGTGCCAGCAGGCTGGGGGGATTCAATCAGCCCCAGCATTTT.

V and J are TRBV3-1 (or the pseudogene TRBV3-2) and TRBJ2-1; 10 positions match TRBD2. This CDR3 is 20 amino acids long. Trimming took 1 base from V and 8 from J; bases not matched to a gene: 20. Germline loops: CDR1 LGHDT, CDR2 YNNKEL (reference sequence). The CDR3 here is CASSQAPPLIVIAGGHEQFF. In nucleotides, the CDR3 is TGTGCCAGCAGCCAAGCTCCCCCCCTGATAGTGATAGCGGGGGGTCATGAGCAGTTCTTC.

The rearrangement uses TRBV12-3 or TRBV12-4 and TRBJ2-7; 7 nucleotides align to TRBD1. This CDR3 is 11 amino acids long. The trim removed 4 bases at V and 7 bases at J, leaving 1 base unmatched. The CDR3, as DNA: TGTGCCAGCAGTTCAGGGGGTGAGCAGTACTTC. Its translation: CASSSGGEQYF.

This chain uses TRBV3-1 (or the pseudogene TRBV3-2) with TRBJ2-3, with 12 bases that match TRBD2. V lost 0 bases to trimming and J lost 6 bases; unmatched junction nucleotides: 10. The CDR3 runs 18 residues. In germline, CDR1 is LGHDT, CDR2 YNNKEL (reference sequence). The CDR3 protein is CASSQEGMGLAGVDTQYF. CDR3 in DNA: TGTGCCAGCAGCCAAGAAGGTATGGGACTAGCGGGTGTGGATACGCAGTATTTT.

This clone came up a few times. This chain links TRBV4-1 with TRBJ1-2; a possible D gene is TRBD1 (5 bases). CDR1 and CDR2 (germline): MGHRA, YSYEKL. V lost 1 base and J 8 bases, leaving 11 bases between the germline ends. There are 13 residues in the CDR3. Here the CDR3 reads CASSQAPPGGYTF. CDR3 sequence (DNA): TGCGCCAGCAGCCAAGCTCCCCCAGGGGGCTACACCTTC.

The V gene is TRBV3-1 (or the pseudogene TRBV3-2), the J gene TRBJ1-5; a weak D match, TRBD1 (5 bases). Germline lookup yields CDR1 LGHDT and CDR2 YNNKEL (reference sequence). V was cut by 0 bases and J by 7 bases, with 13 bases left in between. This CDR3 spans 15 amino acids. CDR3 region: CASSQDGAAHQPQHF. CDR3 nucleotide sequence: TGTGCCAGCAGCCAAGATGGGGCAGCCCACCAGCCCCAGCATTTT.

The J gene is TRBJ1-3, the V gene TRBV3-1 (or the pseudogene TRBV3-2); possibly TRBD1 for D (5 bases). The germline V gene encodes CDR1 LGHDT and CDR2 YNNKEL (reference sequence). The CDR3 is made up of 14 amino acids. V shed 4 bases and J shed 1 base, with 8 bases lying between them. In DNA form, the CDR3 reads TGTGCCAGCAGCCGGGCAGGGTCTGGAAACACCATATATTTT. Its translation: CASSRAGSGNTIYF.

The V gene is TRBV5-1, the J gene TRBJ2-5, with 7 bases identical to TRBD1. V shed 4 bases and J 5 bases; nucleotides not matched to a gene: 11. Germline CDR1 reads SGHRS; CDR2 reads YFSETQ. The CDR3 contains 15 residues. The CDR3 nucleotides read TGCGCCAGCAGCCCTGGGCGGACAGGAGGCGAGACCCAGTACTTC. Its translation: CASSPGRTGGETQYF. The full variable domain, its missing parts supplied by reference TRBV5-1 and TRBJ2-5, is KAGVTQTPRYLIKTRGQQVTLSCSPISGHRSVSWYQQTPGQGLQFLFEYFSETQRNKGNFPGRFSGRQFSNSRSEMNVSTLELGDSALYLCASSPGRTGGETQYFGPGTRLLVL.

V usage is TRBV21-1 and J usage is TRBJ2-7; whether TRBD1, the table's D call, matches the DNA was not checked. TRBV21-1 is flagged as a pseudogene. The CDR3 extends over 16 amino acids. The CDR3 sequence: CASSKGVGGAEYEQYF. DNA of the CDR3: TGTGCCAGCAGCAAAGGGGTTGGGGGCGCAGAGTACGAGCAGTACTTC.

The chain has TRBV30 and TRBJ2-7; perhaps TRBD1 as D (5 bases). V gave up 2 bases and J gave up 4 bases, with 6 bases separating them. This CDR3 is built from 11 residues. Germline CDR1 is GTSNPN and CDR2 is SVGIG (reference sequence). CDR3 protein: CAWSQGYEQYF. In DNA form, the CDR3 reads TGTGCCTGGAGTCAGGGTTACGAGCAGTACTTC. Combining the CDR3 with reference TRBV30 and TRBJ2-7 gives the whole variable domain SQTIHQWPATLVQPVGSPLSLECTVEGTSNPNLYWYRQAAGRGLQLLFYSVGIGQISSEVPQNLSASRPQDRQFILSSKKLLLSDSGFYLCAWSQGYEQYFGPGTRLTVT.

This clone has just one count. V and J are TRBV25-1 and TRBJ1-6, with D tentatively TRBD1 (5 bases). There are 13 residues in the CDR3. V was shortened by 2 bases and J by 6 bases, with 5 bases between the two germline ends. The germline V gene has CDR1 MGHDK and CDR2 SYGVNS. The CDR3 region has the DNA TGTGCCAGCAGTGAACAGGGTAATTCACCCCTCCACTTT. Its protein is CASSEQGNSPLHF. Based on the CDR3 plus reference TRBV25-1 and TRBJ1-6, the full variable domain is EADIYQTPRYLVIGTGKKITLECSQTMGHDKMYWYQQDPGMELHLIHYSYGVNSTEKGDLSSESTVSRIRTEHFPLTLESARPSHTSQYLCASSEQGNSPLHFGNGTRLTVT.

The J gene is TRBJ2-1, the V gene TRBV19; D unclear. The CDR3 extends over 13 amino acids. CDR1 and CDR2 (germline): LNHDA, SQIVND (reference sequence). V dropped 3 bases and J dropped 8 bases, with 11 bases sitting between them. CDR3 in amino acids: CASSIKEFYEQFF. The CDR3 DNA reads TGTGCCAGTAGTATCAAGGAGTTCTATGAGCAGTTCTTC. Drawing the rest from reference TRBV19 and TRBJ2-1, the complete variable domain is DGGITQSPKYLFRKEGQNVTLSCEQNLNHDAMYWYRQDPGQGLRLIYYSQIVNDFQKGDIAEGYSVSREKKESFPLTVTSAQKNPTAFYLCASSIKEFYEQFFGPGTRLTVL.

The gene calls are TRBV14 and TRBJ1-2, with a weak D call TRBD1 (5 bases). The CDR3 extends over 14 amino acids. V was trimmed by 2 bases and J by 8 bases, leaving 15 bases between them. Germline V lookup: CDR1 SGHDN, CDR2 FVKESK. CDR3 sequence: CASSQRGAQRGYTF. Here the CDR3 DNA reads TGTGCCAGCAGCCAACGCGGGGCCCAACGGGGCTACACCTTC.

By sample share, this clone is medium-sized. The chain employs TRBV10-2 and TRBJ1-2; 9 nucleotides match TRBD1. Losses at the gene ends were 8 bases for V and 2 bases for J; bases not matched to a gene: 3. Germline values: CDR1 WSHSY, CDR2 SAAADI. CDR3 size: 13 residues. CDR3 sequence: CASGTGSNYGYTF. CDR3 sequence (DNA): TGCGCCAGCGGGACAGGGTCGAACTATGGCTACACCTTC.